This is a list of T cell receptor beta chains from one sample in a study of lymphopenia after photon versus proton radiotherapy. Repertoires were generated with immunoSEQ multiplex PCR, while TCRdb's copy carries only in-frame clones and drops some. This table has roughly 150,000 clones, less than 90% appearing once. Sequences were derived from peripheral blood, sampled from a patient treated with photon-based radiotherapy. These receptors originate from a man in his fifties with gastric cancer. Both conserved end residues are part of each CDR3. The D gene is left open where the match is weak. Clone size is shown for a subset of rows, as once, few, many or a class of expanded clone.

>TRBV27|TRBJ1-1|-|TRBD1
CASSPRTGAGTEAFF
TGTGCCAGCAGTCCCAGGACAGGGGCCGGCACTGAAGCTTTCTTT
>TRBV2|TRBJ1-2|-|-
CASSVSGGGDGYTF
TGTGCCAGCAGTGTATCGGGGGGCGGTGATGGCTACACCTTC
>TRBV6-6|TRBJ2-3|-|-
CASNPGSTDTQYF
TGTGCCAGCAATCCCGGGAGCACAGATACGCAGTATTTT
>TRBV21-1|TRBJ1-4|-|-
CASSLRTGDATNEKLFF
TGTGCCAGCAGCTTACGGACAGGAGATGCAACTAATGAAAAACTGTTTTTT
>TRBV19|TRBJ1-4|-|TRBD1
CASSIPQGALEKLFF
TGTGCCAGTAGTATTCCCCAGGGGGCACTTGAAAAACTGTTTTTT
>TRBV5-1|TRBJ2-1|-|-
CASSLGGLSYNEQFF
TGCGCCAGCAGCTTGGGGGGGCTCTCCTACAATGAGCAGTTCTTC
>TRBV27|TRBJ2-7|-|-
CASRNRASTYEQYF
TGTGCCAGCAGGAACAGGGCTAGCACCTACGAGCAGTACTTC
>TRBV5-1|TRBJ1-4|-|TRBD1
CASSFGAGGFLGTNEKLFF
TGCGCCAGCAGCTTCGGGGCAGGGGGCTTCTTGGGCACTAATGAAAAACTGTTTTTT
>TRBV5-5|TRBJ1-1|-|-
CASSNWNDAFF
TGTGCCAGCAGCAACTGGAACGATGCTTTCTTT
>TRBV6-4|TRBJ1-5|few|TRBD1
CASSEGTGIQPQHF
TGTGCCAGCAGTGAGGGGACAGGGATCCAGCCCCAGCATTTT
>TRBV19|TRBJ1-1|once|-
CASSIVGAGTEAFF
TGTGCCAGTAGTATAGTTGGGGCCGGGACTGAAGCTTTCTTT
>TRBV29-1|TRBJ2-7|once|TRBD1
CSALVWDRVYEQYF
TGCAGCGCTTTAGTCTGGGACAGGGTCTACGAGCAGTACTTC
>TRBV2|TRBJ1-1|-|TRBD1
CASSETGRRTEAFF
TGTGCCAGCAGTGAGACAGGGAGAAGGACTGAAGCTTTCTTT
>TRBV18|TRBJ1-2|-|-
CASSAPGQASYGYTF
TGTGCCAGCTCGGCACCGGGACAAGCATCCTATGGCTACACCTTC
>TRBV4-2|TRBJ1-5|-|-
CASSHVAPGQNNQPQHF
TGTGCCAGCAGCCATGTCGCGCCCGGACAGAACAATCAGCCCCAGCATTTT
>TRBV4-1|TRBJ2-7|-|TRBD2
CASSHGTSGYEQYF
TGCGCCAGCAGCCATGGGACTAGCGGCTACGAGCAGTACTTC
>TRBV29-1|TRBJ1-2|once|-
CSVDDGGYGYTF
TGCAGCGTCGATGACGGCGGCTATGGCTACACCTTC
>TRBV7-6|TRBJ1-2|-|-
CASRPTEANYGYTF
TGTGCCAGCAGACCTACAGAAGCTAACTATGGCTACACCTTC
>TRBV29-1|TRBJ2-7|-|-
CSVAATNQHEQYF
TGCAGCGTTGCAGCGACCAATCAACACGAGCAGTACTTC
>TRBV7-9|TRBJ2-5|once|-
CASSSLADQETQYF
TGTGCCAGCAGCTCGCTAGCAGACCAAGAGACCCAGTACTTC
>TRBV19|TRBJ2-7|-|TRBD2
CASSNHGAGEDEQYF
TGTGCCAGTAGTAACCACGGAGCGGGAGAAGACGAGCAGTACTTC
>TRBV18|TRBJ2-7|-|-
CASSPVRTHSYEQYF
TGTGCCAGCTCACCAGTCCGAACTCACTCCTACGAGCAGTACTTC